This TCR beta chain was observed in a study of T cell responses to AZD1222 COVID-19 vaccine. Whole-study findings and limits: Seropositive AZD1222 recipients at baseline numbered only 6 or 7. Spike-specific TCR breadth and depth went up after people got two AZD1222 doses. Most donors were white British, females outnumbered males, and clonal diversity was possibly underestimated.

Clones were sequenced by immunoSEQ multiplex PCR, and TCRdb holds only the in-frame ones, with some missing. The sample holds about 27,000 clones, over 80% seen once. The germline V gene encodes CDR1 MNHEY and CDR2 SVGEGT. This CDR3 contains 16 residues. V lost 2 bases to trimming and J lost 8 bases, with 21 bases between them. Both about-4-week and about-12-week second-dose recipients were combined. As to this clone: Its specificity is unknown.

This clonotype originated in an adult who received the AZD1222 COVID-19 vaccine. The starting material was peripheral blood, obtained 28 days after the second AZD1222 dose. The gene calls are TRBV6-2 or TRBV6-3 and TRBJ1-2, with D hard to call. This chain's CDR3 is CASSYPRHRSGLGYTF. CDR3 coding DNA: TGTGCCAGCAGTTACCCAAGACATCGCTCGGGCCTAGGCTACACCTTC.